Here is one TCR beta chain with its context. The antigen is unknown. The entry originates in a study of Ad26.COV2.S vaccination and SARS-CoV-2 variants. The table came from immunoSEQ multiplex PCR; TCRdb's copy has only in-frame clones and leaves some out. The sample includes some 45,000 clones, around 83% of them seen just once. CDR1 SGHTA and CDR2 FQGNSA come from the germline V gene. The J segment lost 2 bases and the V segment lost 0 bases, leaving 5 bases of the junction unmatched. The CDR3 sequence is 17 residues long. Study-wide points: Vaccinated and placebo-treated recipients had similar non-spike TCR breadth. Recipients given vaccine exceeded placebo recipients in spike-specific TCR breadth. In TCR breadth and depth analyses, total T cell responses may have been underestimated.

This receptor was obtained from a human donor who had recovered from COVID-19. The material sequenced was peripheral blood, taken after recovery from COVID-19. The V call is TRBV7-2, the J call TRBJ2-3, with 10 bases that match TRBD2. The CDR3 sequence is CASSLALTSGNTDTQYF. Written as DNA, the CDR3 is TGTGCCAGCAGCTTAGCGCTAACTAGCGGGAACACAGATACGCAGTATTTT.